A few counts support the clone carrying this TCR beta chain. Germline values: CDR1 LNHDA, CDR2 SQIVND (reference sequence). The CDR3 has 12 residues. The data belong to a study of T cells in Graves' hyperthyroidism and ophthalmopathy. Study-wide context: Before treatment of any kind, peripheral blood was taken at initial diagnosis.

Disease lasting under 3 months, a NOSPECS grade of at least 4, and a Clinical Activity Score of at least 3 were features of the ophthalmopathy patients. Clinical symptoms, serum thyroxine and TRAb, thyroid ultrasound and orbital computed tomography were used for the diagnoses. Amplified regions were TCR beta CDR3 sequences from RNA transcripts. With the HTBI primer set, the TCR CDR3 went through a first round of RT-PCR. A single record per CDR3 protein comes from TCRdb applying MiXCR to the multiplex PCR reads. Of fewer than 350,000 distinct CDR3 sequences in the sample, approximately 18% were seen once.

Specimen: blood. The chain recombines TRBV19 with TRBJ2-7; D ambiguous. This TCR came from a man aged 50-59 years with Graves' ophthalmopathy. The CDR3 loop is CEVGLDSYEQYF. CDR3 sequence (DNA): TGTGAAGTAGGGCTAGACTCCTACGAGCAGTACTTC.